This T cell receptor (beta chain) is drawn from a study of control samples from healthy donors and cancer patients. Only a few counts were recorded for this clone. TCRdb's copy holds only in-frame clones and misses some; the assay was immunoSEQ multiplex PCR. The sample has about 190,000 clones, approximately 90% seen once. Material for sequencing was blood. This clonotype originated in a young man in good health.

The CDR3 coding sequence is TGTGCCAGCAGCAAGGACAGGGGGGAAAAACTGTTTTTT. Its protein is CASSKDRGEKLFF. J is TRBJ1-4 and V is TRBV11-2, with TRBD1 identical over 10 bases. Germline CDR1 reads SGHAT; CDR2 reads FQNNGV. The CDR3 is 13 amino acids. V lost 5 bases to trimming and J lost 8 bases; unmatched junction nucleotides: 2.